The entry that follows covers one T cell receptor beta chain sequence. This record belongs to a study of OX40 agonist ivuxolimab in advanced cancers. As for the study in general: Three patients responded partially, comprising one with hepatocellular carcinoma and two with cutaneous melanoma.

People who had autoimmune disease history or systemic immunosuppression were excluded. V lost 4 bases to trimming and J lost 6 bases; unmatched junction nucleotides: 11. The CDR3 contains 15 residues. The germline CDR1 and CDR2 sequences are SGHTA and FQGNSA. Clones were read by immunoSEQ multiplex PCR, and TCRdb kept only the in-frame ones, dropping some. Counted here are tens of thousands of clones, over 80% occurring once; the ten biggest clones make up 27%. The chain recombines TRBV7-2 with TRBJ1-2; 7 bases align to TRBD1. This sequence originates from an adult with an advanced solid tumor such as melanoma, head and neck, liver or kidney cancer. Material: CD4+ or CD8+ T cells sorted from blood, obtained in a trial of the OX40 agonist ivuxolimab. CDR3 nucleotides: TGTGCCAGCAGCTCCCAGGGAGGGGGCTGGGATGGCTACACCTTC. It is translated as CASSSQGGGWDGYTF.